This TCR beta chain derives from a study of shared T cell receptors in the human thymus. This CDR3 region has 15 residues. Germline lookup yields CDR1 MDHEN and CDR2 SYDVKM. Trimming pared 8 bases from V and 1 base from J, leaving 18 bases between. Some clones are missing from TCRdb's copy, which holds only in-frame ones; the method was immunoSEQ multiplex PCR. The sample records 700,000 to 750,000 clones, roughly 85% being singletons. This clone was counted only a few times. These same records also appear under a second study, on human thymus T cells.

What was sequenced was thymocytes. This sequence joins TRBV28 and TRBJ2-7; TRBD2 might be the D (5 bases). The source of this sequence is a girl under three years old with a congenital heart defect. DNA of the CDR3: TGTGCCAGCCGCCCCTCAGCGGAGTCGTCCTACGAGCAGTACTTC. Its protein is CASRPSAESSYEQYF.